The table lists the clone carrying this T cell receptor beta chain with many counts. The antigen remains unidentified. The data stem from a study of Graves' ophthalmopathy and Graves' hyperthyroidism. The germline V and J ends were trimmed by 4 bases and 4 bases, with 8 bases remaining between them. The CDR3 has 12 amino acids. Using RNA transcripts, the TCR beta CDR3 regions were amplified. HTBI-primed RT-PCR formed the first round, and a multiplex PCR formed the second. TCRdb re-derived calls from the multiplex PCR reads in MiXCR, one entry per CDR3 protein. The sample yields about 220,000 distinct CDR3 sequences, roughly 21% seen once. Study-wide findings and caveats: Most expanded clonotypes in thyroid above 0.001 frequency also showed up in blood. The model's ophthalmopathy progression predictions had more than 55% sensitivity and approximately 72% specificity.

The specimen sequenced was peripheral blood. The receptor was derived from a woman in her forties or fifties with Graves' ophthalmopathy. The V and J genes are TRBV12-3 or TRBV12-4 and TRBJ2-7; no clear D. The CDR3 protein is CASSSRRYEQYF. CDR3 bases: TGTGCCAGCAGTTCTCGACGATACGAGCAGTACTTC.